These 18 T cell receptor beta chains were sequenced from one sample in a study of blood T cell repertoires in COVID-19. This table comes from immunoSEQ multiplex PCR, and its TCRdb copy is limited to in-frame clones, with some not included. The data hold some 300,000 clones, with roughly 90% observed a single time. Sequencing used PBMCs or T cells enriched from blood (not recorded which). Source of these receptors: a woman aged 25 to 45 who had recovered from COVID-19.

The rearrangement uses TRBV7-3 and TRBJ2-7, with TRBD2 matching 11 bases. The CDR3 has 14 amino acids. With V trimmed by 5 bases and J by 7 bases, 7 bases remained unmatched. Germline values: CDR1 SGHTA, CDR2 FQGTGA. The CDR3 protein is CASSPGTSGAEQYF. DNA for the CDR3: TGTGCCAGCAGCCCAGGGACTAGCGGAGCAGAGCAGTACTTC.

In this sample, this clone turned up once. The chain links TRBV10-3 to TRBJ1-2; 7 nucleotides align to TRBD1. The junction had 18 bases not matched to a gene; V was cut back by 6 bases and J by 8 bases. The CDR3 totals 16 residues. CDR1 is ENHRY, CDR2 SYGVKD, per germline. CDR3 amino acids: CAISPPYGQDGEGYTF. In DNA, the CDR3 is TGTGCCATCAGCCCCCCGTATGGACAGGACGGGGAAGGCTACACCTTC.

The chain couples TRBV7-3 to TRBJ2-5; 14 nucleotides align to TRBD2. Trimming at V came to 0 bases and at J to 5 bases, leaving 8 bases not matched to a gene. The CDR3 spans 18 residues. Germline V CDR1 and CDR2: SGHTA, FQGTGA. Here the CDR3 DNA reads TGTGCCAGCAGCTTAACGGGTGGGACTAGCGGGAGCGAGGAGACCCAGTACTTC. Residues: CASSLTGGTSGSEETQYF.

The sample holds one count of this clone. The CDR3 DNA follows: TGTGCCAGCAGCCGGACTAGCGGGGGAGAGACCCAGTACTTC. Translating gives CASSRTSGGETQYF. J is TRBJ2-5 and V is TRBV7-9; 13 bases are shared with TRBD2. Germline loops: CDR1 SEHNR, CDR2 FQNEAQ (reference sequence). The CDR3 is 14 amino acids. Trimming cost V 5 bases and J 4 bases; bases outside gene matches: 1.

The V gene is TRBV30, the J gene TRBJ2-6; D may be TRBD2 (7 bases). The CDR3 is 18 residues long. Trimming pared 0 bases from V and 2 bases from J, leaving 17 bases between. Per germline, CDR1 GTSNPN and CDR2 SVGIG (reference sequence). In nucleotides, the CDR3 is TGTGCCTGGAGTGTACTAGGGGGAGGGGGGGCTGGGGCCAACGTCCTGACTTTC. As protein: CAWSVLGGGGAGANVLTF.

The CDR3 DNA reads TGTGCCAGCAGCGCCCGACGGAGCCCGTTCAATGAGCAGTTCTTC. Its translation: CASSARRSPFNEQFF. The rearrangement uses TRBV9 and TRBJ2-1; no clear D. Germline V lookup: CDR1 SGDLS, CDR2 YYNGEE. The V and J ends lost 3 bases and 6 bases respectively, with 16 bases between them. The CDR3 is made up of 15 amino acids.

The sample holds one count of this clone. This rearrangement joins TRBV15 to TRBJ1-1, with D unclear. The CDR3 loop spans 14 amino acids. Trimming removed 0 bases at V and 3 bases at J, with 8 bases between. Looked up from germline, CDR1 is LNHNV and CDR2 is YYDKDF (reference sequence). The CDR3 DNA reads as TGTGCCACCAGCAGAGACCCCGTATACACTGAAGCTTTCTTT. It yields the protein CATSRDPVYTEAFF.

The gene calls are TRBV25-1 and TRBJ1-4, with D perhaps matching TRBD1 (5 bases). Trimming removed 3 bases from V and 0 bases from J, with 8 bases in between. Germline CDR1 is MGHDK and CDR2 is SYGVNS. The CDR3 extends over 15 amino acids. DNA of the CDR3: TGTGCCAGCAGTGAGGGGACTGCAACTAATGAAAAACTGTTTTTT. Encoded protein: CASSEGTATNEKLFF.

The chain is built from TRBV11-3 and TRBJ2-7, with a possible D match to TRBD1 (6 bases). CDR1 is SGHNT and CDR2 is YENEEA in the germline V gene. The CDR3 loop spans 17 amino acids. Trimming removed 0 bases at V and 0 bases at J, with 15 bases between. Here the CDR3 DNA reads TGTGCCAGCAGCTTAGAAGGCGGACAGACCCTCTCCTACGAGCAGTACTTC. Protein: CASSLEGGQTLSYEQYF.

J is TRBJ2-5 and V is TRBV6-5, with D tentatively TRBD1 (5 bases). Germline V gene lookup returns CDR1 MNHEY and CDR2 SVGAGI. Trimming took off 0 bases at V and 5 bases at J, with 13 bases between the two ends. This CDR3 spans 15 amino acids. This CDR3 is CASSYSSVRVETQYF. CDR3 coding DNA: TGTGCCAGCAGTTACTCGAGTGTCAGGGTGGAGACCCAGTACTTC.

This chain connects TRBV19 to TRBJ2-3; no firm D call. V was pared by 8 bases and J by 5 bases, with 11 bases between. The CDR3 totals 12 residues. In germline, CDR1 is LNHDA, CDR2 SQIVND (reference sequence). The CDR3 spells CASRKTGDTQYF. The CDR3 nucleotides are TGTGCCAGTCGAAAGACTGGAGATACGCAGTATTTT. Full variable domain (missing parts from reference TRBV19 and TRBJ2-3): DGGITQSPKYLFRKEGQNVTLSCEQNLNHDAMYWYRQDPGQGLRLIYYSQIVNDFQKGDIAEGYSVSREKKESFPLTVTSAQKNPTAFYLCASRKTGDTQYFGPGTRLTVL.

The chain joins TRBV2 to TRBJ1-5; 7 nucleotides align to TRBD1. V lost 8 bases to trimming and J lost 0 bases; unmatched junction nucleotides: 4. The CDR3 has 14 residues. CDR1 is SNHLY, CDR2 FYNNEI, per germline. Here the CDR3 DNA reads TGTGCCAGCCAGACAGGGCATAGCAATCAGCCCCAGCATTTT. Protein sequence: CASQTGHSNQPQHF.

The chain employs TRBV6-5 and TRBJ2-5; D is unresolved. Germline lookup yields CDR1 MNHEY and CDR2 SVGAGI. Trimming pared 0 bases from V and 5 bases from J, leaving 7 bases between. This CDR3 has 13 amino acids. This CDR3 reads CASSYSPRETQYF. CDR3 bases: TGTGCCAGCAGTTACTCGCCCCGGGAGACCCAGTACTTC.

CDR3 region: CASGWGTGYSLGGPDDYEQYF. The CDR3 coding sequence is TGCGCCAGCGGCTGGGGGACAGGGTATTCCCTAGGTGGGCCGGACGACTACGAGCAGTACTTC. The chain recombines TRBV5-1 with TRBJ2-7; 9 bases map to TRBD1. Germline trimming cut 7 bases from V and 3 bases from J; bases unmatched to any gene: 29. CDR3 size: 21 residues. The germline V gene encodes CDR1 SGHRS and CDR2 YFSETQ.

V and J are TRBV15 and TRBJ1-1; D not resolved. The ends were cut back, 0 bases at V and 7 bases at J, with 6 bases in the middle. This CDR3 comprises 12 residues. CDR1 is LNHNV and CDR2 is YYDKDF in the germline V gene (reference sequence). The DNA of the CDR3 is TGTGCCACCAGCAGAGATAGCAGTGAAGCTTTCTTT. Protein: CATSRDSSEAFF.

This clone was detected a few times. This chain joins TRBV7-8 and TRBJ2-1, with D tentatively TRBD2 (6 bases). Germline V gene lookup returns CDR1 SGHVS and CDR2 FQNEAQ. The CDR3 contains 15 residues. V lost 3 bases, J lost 2 bases, and 11 bases lay in between. CDR3 sequence: CASSFGTVAYNEQFF. The CDR3 DNA reads TGTGCCAGCAGCTTTGGGACTGTGGCCTACAATGAGCAGTTCTTC.

The chain recombines TRBV27 with TRBJ2-7; 14 bases are a match to TRBD2. The CDR3 is 20 residues long. The V and J ends lost 1 base and 2 bases, in that order; junction bases with no gene match: 13. Germline V gene data show CDR1 as MNHEY and CDR2 as SMNVEV (reference sequence). This CDR3 is CASSLYALGTSGSTPYEQYF. As DNA, the CDR3 is TGTGCCAGCAGTTTATACGCCTTAGGGACTAGCGGGAGCACCCCCTACGAGCAGTACTTC.

V is TRBV6-2 or TRBV6-3 and J is TRBJ2-3, with D tentatively TRBD2 (5 bases). The CDR3 contains 13 residues. Per germline, CDR1 MNHEY and CDR2 SVGEGT. V was shortened by 5 bases and J by 9 bases, with 15 bases between the two germline ends. The CDR3 sequence: CASSTRVPATQYF. CDR3 in DNA: TGTGCCAGCAGTACGCGGGTCCCGGCCACGCAGTATTTT.